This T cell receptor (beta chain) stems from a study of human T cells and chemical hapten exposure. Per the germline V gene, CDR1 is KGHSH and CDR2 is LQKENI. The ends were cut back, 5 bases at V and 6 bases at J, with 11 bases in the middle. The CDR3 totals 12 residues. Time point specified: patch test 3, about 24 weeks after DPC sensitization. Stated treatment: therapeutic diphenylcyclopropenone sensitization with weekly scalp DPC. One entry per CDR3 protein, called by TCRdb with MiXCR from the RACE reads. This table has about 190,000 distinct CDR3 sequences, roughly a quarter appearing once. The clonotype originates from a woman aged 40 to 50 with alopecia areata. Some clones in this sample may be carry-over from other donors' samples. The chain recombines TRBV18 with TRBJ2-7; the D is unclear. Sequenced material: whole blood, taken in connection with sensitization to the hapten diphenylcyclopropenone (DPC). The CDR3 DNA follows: TGTGCCAGCTCAACTTCCCCGAGCGAGCAGTACTTC. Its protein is CASSTSPSEQYF.